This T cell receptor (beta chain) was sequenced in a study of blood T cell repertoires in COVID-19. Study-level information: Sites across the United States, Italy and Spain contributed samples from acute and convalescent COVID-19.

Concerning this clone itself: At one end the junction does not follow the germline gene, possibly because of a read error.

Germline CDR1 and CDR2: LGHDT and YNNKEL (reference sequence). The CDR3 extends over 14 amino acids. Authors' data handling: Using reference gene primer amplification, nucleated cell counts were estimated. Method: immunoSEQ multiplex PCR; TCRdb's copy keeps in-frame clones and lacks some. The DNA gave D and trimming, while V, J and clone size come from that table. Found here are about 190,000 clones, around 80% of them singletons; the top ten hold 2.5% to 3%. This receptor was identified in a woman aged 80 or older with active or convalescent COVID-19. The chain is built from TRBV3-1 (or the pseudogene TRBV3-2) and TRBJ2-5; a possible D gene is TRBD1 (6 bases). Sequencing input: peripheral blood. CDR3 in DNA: TGTGCCAGCAGCCTCGGGACAACCCGAGAGGCCCAGTACTTC. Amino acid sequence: CASSLGTTREAQYF.